The rows below give T cell receptor beta chains drawn from one sample of a study of patients and donors after allogeneic stem cell transplantation. TCRdb recomputed calls from the RT-PCR reads with MiXCR, one row per CDR3 protein. The table records roughly 960,000 distinct CDR3 sequences, 15% to 20% of them present only once. Input material: blood, either unsorted or a sorted T cell fraction (not recorded which). These receptors came from a human donor who was either an allogeneic HSCT recipient or a stem cell or donor lymphocyte infusion donor (not recorded which). It is not recorded whose cells these are; they may come from a transplant donor. Each CDR3 is given with its conserved first and last residue. A D gene is named only where the DNA matches it firmly. Size tells how often a clone was seen (once, few, many) or the class of an expanded clone, and some rows leave it out.

clone_size: many
j_call: TRBJ2-1
d_call: TRBD2
v_call: TRBV5-1
cdr3_aa: CASSLAGGLNEQFF
cdr3_nt: TGCGCCAGCAGCTTGGCGGGAGGTCTTAATGAGCAGTTCTTC

clone_size: few
j_call: TRBJ2-1
d_call: .
v_call: TRBV18
cdr3_aa: CASSLGGPRFRNEQFF
cdr3_nt: TGTGCCAGCTCACTCGGGGGGCCTCGTTTTCGCAATGAGCAGTTCTTC

clone_size: .
j_call: TRBJ2-7
d_call: .
v_call: TRBV20-1
cdr3_aa: CSAKDNVRRPLSYEQYF
cdr3_nt: TGCAGTGCTAAAGACAACGTCCGCAGGCCTCTCTCCTACGAGCAGTACTTC

clone_size: few
j_call: TRBJ1-2
d_call: .
v_call: TRBV11-1
cdr3_aa: CASSPRESYGYTF
cdr3_nt: TGTGCCAGCAGCCCGCGGGAGAGCTATGGCTACACCTTC

clone_size: many
j_call: TRBJ2-3
d_call: .
v_call: TRBV12-3/TRBV12-4
cdr3_aa: CASSPMDRPSTDTQYF
cdr3_nt: TGTGCCAGCAGTCCGATGGACAGACCGAGCACAGATACGCAGTATTTT

clone_size: once
j_call: TRBJ2-7
d_call: TRBD2
v_call: TRBV20-1
cdr3_aa: CSARGGTSGSYEQYF
cdr3_nt: TGCAGTGCGCGGGGAGGGACTAGCGGGAGCTACGAGCAGTACTTC

clone_size: .
j_call: TRBJ1-2
d_call: TRBD1
v_call: TRBV7-2
cdr3_aa: CASSFSGTGYGYTF
cdr3_nt: TGTGCCAGCAGCTTTTCCGGGACAGGGTATGGCTACACCTTC

clone_size: few
j_call: TRBJ2-7
d_call: .
v_call: TRBV5-4
cdr3_aa: CASRRAPLSSYEQYF
cdr3_nt: TGTGCCAGCCGACGGGCCCCCCTCAGCTCCTACGAGCAGTACTTC

clone_size: .
j_call: TRBJ2-1
d_call: TRBD2
v_call: TRBV5-1
cdr3_aa: CASSLAGSGYNEQFF
cdr3_nt: TGCGCCAGCAGCTTGGCCGGTAGCGGGTACAATGAGCAGTTCTTC

clone_size: few
j_call: TRBJ1-2
d_call: .
v_call: TRBV12-3/TRBV12-4
cdr3_aa: CASSVRGGPAYGYTF
cdr3_nt: TGTGCCAGCAGTGTAAGGGGGGGGCCGGCCTATGGCTACACCTTC

clone_size: few
j_call: TRBJ2-1
d_call: .
v_call: TRBV27
cdr3_aa: CASTEWRGHNEQFF
cdr3_nt: TGTGCCAGCACGGAGTGGCGGGGTCACAATGAGCAGTTCTTC

clone_size: .
j_call: TRBJ1-2
d_call: TRBD1
v_call: TRBV15
cdr3_aa: CATSRPQGGDGYTF
cdr3_nt: TGTGCCACCAGCAGACCCCAGGGGGGGGATGGCTACACCTTC

clone_size: .
j_call: TRBJ1-1
d_call: TRBD1
v_call: TRBV27
cdr3_aa: CASSSGTGFGRTEAFF
cdr3_nt: TGTGCCAGCAGTTCCGGGACAGGGTTCGGGCGGACTGAAGCTTTCTTT

clone_size: .
j_call: TRBJ2-1
d_call: TRBD2
v_call: TRBV29-1
cdr3_aa: CSVGGLAGGPHEQFF
cdr3_nt: TGCAGCGTTGGCGGGTTGGCGGGAGGGCCACATGAGCAGTTCTTC

clone_size: .
j_call: TRBJ2-5
d_call: .
v_call: TRBV7-6
cdr3_aa: CASSLAPGPQETQYF
cdr3_nt: TGTGCCAGCAGCTTAGCGCCCGGTCCCCAAGAGACCCAGTACTTC

clone_size: many
j_call: TRBJ2-3
d_call: .
v_call: TRBV5-1
cdr3_aa: CASSQVGDTSTYTQYF
cdr3_nt: TGCGCCAGCAGCCAAGTAGGGGACACCAGCACATATACGCAGTATTTT

clone_size: few
j_call: TRBJ2-7
d_call: .
v_call: TRBV6-2/TRBV6-3
cdr3_aa: CASSSDSGIDEQYF
cdr3_nt: TGTGCCAGCAGCTCGGACAGCGGGATTGACGAGCAGTACTTC

clone_size: .
j_call: TRBJ2-1
d_call: TRBD2
v_call: TRBV4-3
cdr3_aa: CASSQDIAGGYDNEQFF
cdr3_nt: TGCGCCAGCAGCCAAGATATAGCGGGGGGGTACGACAATGAGCAGTTCTTC

clone_size: .
j_call: TRBJ1-6
d_call: TRBD1
v_call: TRBV5-5
cdr3_aa: CASSARGQNNSPLHF
cdr3_nt: TGTGCCAGCAGCGCCCGGGGACAGAATAATTCACCCCTCCACTTT

clone_size: many
j_call: TRBJ2-1
d_call: .
v_call: TRBV5-1
cdr3_aa: CASSLTAFYNEQFF
cdr3_nt: TGCGCCAGCAGCTTGACCGCTTTCTACAATGAGCAGTTCTTC

clone_size: few
j_call: TRBJ2-5
d_call: TRBD2
v_call: TRBV5-1
cdr3_aa: CASSVTSGGAETQYF
cdr3_nt: TGCGCCAGCAGCGTGACTAGCGGGGGGGCCGAGACCCAGTACTTC

clone_size: .
j_call: TRBJ1-2
d_call: TRBD1
v_call: TRBV3-1
cdr3_aa: CASSQAIRQGYYGYTF
cdr3_nt: TGTGCCAGCAGCCAAGCGATCCGACAGGGGTACTATGGCTACACCTTC

clone_size: .
j_call: TRBJ2-3
d_call: .
v_call: TRBV11-2
cdr3_aa: CASTTAGPREYTQYF
cdr3_nt: TGTGCCAGCACAACGGCGGGTCCCCGGGAGTATACGCAGTATTTT

clone_size: .
j_call: TRBJ2-5
d_call: TRBD2
v_call: TRBV7-2
cdr3_aa: CASSPLGGAGETQYF
cdr3_nt: TGTGCCAGCAGCCCTCTCGGGGGGGCGGGAGAGACCCAGTACTTC

clone_size: .
j_call: TRBJ2-3
d_call: TRBD1
v_call: TRBV7-9
cdr3_aa: CASSPGTGLTDTQYF
cdr3_nt: TGTGCCAGCAGCCCCGGGACAGGGCTCACAGATACGCAGTATTTT

clone_size: few
j_call: TRBJ2-7
d_call: .
v_call: TRBV11-2
cdr3_aa: CASSLGGTGRAYEQYF
cdr3_nt: TGTGCCAGCAGCTTAGGAGGAACAGGGCGGGCCTACGAGCAGTACTTC

clone_size: .
j_call: TRBJ1-6
d_call: .
v_call: TRBV12-3/TRBV12-4
cdr3_aa: CASSYATKVVRSGNSPLHF
cdr3_nt: TGTGCCAGCAGTTACGCGACCAAAGTGGTCAGGTCGGGTAATTCACCCCTCCACTTT

clone_size: .
j_call: TRBJ2-2
d_call: TRBD2
v_call: TRBV12-3/TRBV12-4
cdr3_aa: CASSLRAGGSRTGELFF
cdr3_nt: TGTGCCAGCAGTTTAAGGGCGGGAGGGTCTAGGACCGGGGAGCTGTTTTTT

clone_size: many
j_call: TRBJ2-2
d_call: .
v_call: TRBV5-1
cdr3_aa: CASSLEGEPGELFF
cdr3_nt: TGCGCCAGCAGCTTGGAGGGGGAGCCCGGGGAGCTGTTTTTT

clone_size: .
j_call: TRBJ2-7
d_call: .
v_call: TRBV10-3
cdr3_aa: CAISAKSGTGDDEQYF
cdr3_nt: TGTGCCATCAGTGCGAAGTCCGGGACTGGGGATGACGAGCAGTACTTC

clone_size: .
j_call: TRBJ2-1
d_call: .
v_call: TRBV7-6
cdr3_aa: CASSSVGKGRYNEQFF
cdr3_nt: TGTGCCAGCAGCTCGGTGGGGAAGGGAAGGTACAATGAGCAGTTCTTC

clone_size: few
j_call: TRBJ2-7
d_call: .
v_call: TRBV21-1
cdr3_aa: CASSTKTGNYEQYF
cdr3_nt: TGTGCCAGCAGCACCAAGACAGGTAACTACGAGCAGTACTTC

clone_size: .
j_call: TRBJ2-7
d_call: TRBD2
v_call: TRBV9
cdr3_aa: CASSAGLAGGGEQYF
cdr3_nt: TGTGCCAGCAGCGCGGGACTAGCGGGAGGTGGCGAGCAGTACTTC

clone_size: few
j_call: TRBJ1-1
d_call: .
v_call: TRBV15
cdr3_aa: CATSPRTPAMNTEAFF
cdr3_nt: TGTGCCACCAGCCCCCGAACCCCAGCAATGAACACTGAAGCTTTCTTT

clone_size: .
j_call: TRBJ1-5
d_call: TRBD1
v_call: TRBV5-1
cdr3_aa: CASSLEGAVNQPQHF
cdr3_nt: TGCGCCAGCAGCTTGGAGGGGGCAGTTAATCAGCCCCAGCATTTT

clone_size: .
j_call: TRBJ2-1
d_call: .
v_call: TRBV20-1
cdr3_aa: CSARDLGGSSYNEQFF
cdr3_nt: TGCAGTGCTAGAGATCTGGGCGGTAGCTCCTACAATGAGCAGTTCTTC

clone_size: .
j_call: TRBJ1-4
d_call: .
v_call: TRBV6-1
cdr3_aa: CASMWTWGEKLFF
cdr3_nt: TGTGCCAGCATGTGGACTTGGGGTGAAAAACTGTTTTTT

clone_size: .
j_call: TRBJ2-7
d_call: .
v_call: TRBV15
cdr3_aa: CATSRSRTLEEQYF
cdr3_nt: TGTGCCACCAGCAGGTCCCGGACTCTTGAGGAGCAGTACTTC

clone_size: few
j_call: TRBJ1-2
d_call: .
v_call: TRBV20-1
cdr3_aa: CSAIDRRSGYTF
cdr3_nt: TGCAGTGCCATTGACAGGAGGAGTGGCTACACCTTC

clone_size: .
j_call: TRBJ1-1
d_call: .
v_call: TRBV12-3/TRBV12-4
cdr3_aa: CASSYGPDWEETEAFF
cdr3_nt: TGTGCCAGCAGTTATGGCCCGGACTGGGAGGAAACTGAAGCTTTCTTT

clone_size: .
j_call: TRBJ2-2
d_call: TRBD1
v_call: TRBV15
cdr3_aa: CATSKQTGGTGELFF
cdr3_nt: TGTGCCACCAGCAAACAAACAGGGGGGACCGGGGAGCTGTTTTTT

clone_size: few
j_call: TRBJ2-3
d_call: TRBD2
v_call: TRBV7-2
cdr3_aa: CASTLTSGGPPPTQYF
cdr3_nt: TGTGCCAGCACACTTACTAGCGGGGGGCCCCCTCCTACGCAGTATTTT

clone_size: .
j_call: TRBJ2-7
d_call: .
v_call: TRBV12-3/TRBV12-4
cdr3_aa: CASREQGGNEQYF
cdr3_nt: TGTGCCAGCAGGGAACAGGGAGGCAACGAGCAGTACTTC

clone_size: few
j_call: TRBJ2-3
d_call: .
v_call: TRBV29-1
cdr3_aa: CSVGPSVDTQYF
cdr3_nt: TGCAGCGTTGGCCCTTCGGTTGATACGCAGTATTTT

clone_size: few
j_call: TRBJ1-4
d_call: .
v_call: TRBV20-1
cdr3_aa: CSARESGEKLFF
cdr3_nt: TGCAGTGCTAGAGAGTCGGGAGAAAAACTGTTTTTT

clone_size: few
j_call: TRBJ2-1
d_call: TRBD2
v_call: TRBV28
cdr3_aa: CASSPPRTSGRDEQFF
cdr3_nt: TGTGCCAGCAGTCCCCCTAGGACTAGCGGGAGAGATGAGCAGTTCTTC

clone_size: few
j_call: TRBJ2-7
d_call: .
v_call: TRBV12-3/TRBV12-4
cdr3_aa: CASGGKYEQYF
cdr3_nt: TGTGCCAGCGGAGGCAAGTACGAGCAGTACTTC

clone_size: .
j_call: TRBJ2-1
d_call: TRBD1
v_call: TRBV12-3/TRBV12-4
cdr3_aa: CASSPDRGGGDEQFF
cdr3_nt: TGTGCCAGCAGTCCGGACAGGGGTGGAGGGGATGAGCAGTTCTTC

clone_size: many
j_call: TRBJ2-5
d_call: TRBD1
v_call: TRBV6-1
cdr3_aa: CASSTTGNQETQYF
cdr3_nt: TGTGCCAGCAGTACGACAGGGAACCAAGAGACCCAGTACTTC

clone_size: .
j_call: TRBJ2-3
d_call: .
v_call: TRBV30
cdr3_aa: CAWSRRGGTDTQYF
cdr3_nt: TGTGCCTGGAGTCGCAGGGGTGGGACAGATACGCAGTATTTT

clone_size: few
j_call: TRBJ2-5
d_call: TRBD1
v_call: TRBV4-3
cdr3_aa: CASSQEGDSRLETQYF
cdr3_nt: TGCGCCAGCAGCCAAGAAGGGGACAGCCGCTTGGAGACCCAGTACTTC

clone_size: .
j_call: TRBJ2-2
d_call: .
v_call: TRBV27
cdr3_aa: CASSLQRRGELFF
cdr3_nt: TGTGCCAGCAGTTTACAGCGACGCGGGGAGCTGTTTTTT

clone_size: .
j_call: TRBJ2-6
d_call: .
v_call: TRBV5-1
cdr3_aa: CASSEPRSGTGANVLTF
cdr3_nt: TGCGCCAGCAGCGAGCCCCGGTCGGGGACTGGGGCCAACGTCCTGACTTTC

clone_size: few
j_call: TRBJ1-1
d_call: .
v_call: TRBV7-9
cdr3_aa: CASSSPGSTRNTEAFF
cdr3_nt: TGTGCCAGCAGCTCCCCAGGGTCAACTAGGAACACTGAAGCTTTCTTT